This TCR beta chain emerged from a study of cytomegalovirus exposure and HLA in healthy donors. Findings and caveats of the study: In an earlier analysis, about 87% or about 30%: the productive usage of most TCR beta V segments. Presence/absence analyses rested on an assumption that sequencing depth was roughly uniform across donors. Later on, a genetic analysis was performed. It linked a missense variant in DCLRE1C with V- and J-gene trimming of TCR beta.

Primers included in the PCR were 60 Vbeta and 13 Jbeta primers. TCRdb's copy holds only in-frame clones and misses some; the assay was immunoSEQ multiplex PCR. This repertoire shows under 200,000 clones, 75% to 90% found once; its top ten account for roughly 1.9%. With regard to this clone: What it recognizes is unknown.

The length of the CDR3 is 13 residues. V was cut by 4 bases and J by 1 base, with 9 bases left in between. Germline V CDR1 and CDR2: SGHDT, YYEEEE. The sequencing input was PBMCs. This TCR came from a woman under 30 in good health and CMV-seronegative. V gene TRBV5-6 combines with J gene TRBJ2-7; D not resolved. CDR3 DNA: TGTGCCAGCAGCCAGAGGCTTTCCTACGAGCAGTACTTC. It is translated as CASSQRLSYEQYF.